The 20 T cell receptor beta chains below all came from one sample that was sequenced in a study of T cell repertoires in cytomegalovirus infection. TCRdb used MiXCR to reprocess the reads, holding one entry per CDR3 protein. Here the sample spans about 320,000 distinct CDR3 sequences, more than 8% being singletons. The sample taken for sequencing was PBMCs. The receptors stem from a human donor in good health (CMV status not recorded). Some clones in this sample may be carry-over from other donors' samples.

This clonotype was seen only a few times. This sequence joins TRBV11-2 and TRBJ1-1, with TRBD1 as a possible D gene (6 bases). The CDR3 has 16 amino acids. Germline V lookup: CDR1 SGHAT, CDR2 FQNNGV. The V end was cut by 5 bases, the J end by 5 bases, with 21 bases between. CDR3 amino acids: CASSVRGAPRGTEAFF. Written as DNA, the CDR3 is TGTGCCAGCAGCGTTAGGGGGGCCCCCCGGGGTACTGAAGCTTTCTTT.

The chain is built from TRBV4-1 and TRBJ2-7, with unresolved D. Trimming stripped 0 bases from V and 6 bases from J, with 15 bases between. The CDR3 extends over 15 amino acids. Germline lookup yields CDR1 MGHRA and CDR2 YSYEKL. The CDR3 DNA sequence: TGCGCCAGCAGCCAAGACAACCTCCCGAGGTCCGAGCAGTACTTC. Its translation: CASSQDNLPRSEQYF.

This chain's CDR3 is CATRGGSTDTQYF. The CDR3, as DNA: TGTGCCACCCGTGGGGGAAGCACAGATACGCAGTATTTT. The chain joins TRBV24-1 to TRBJ2-3; D could derive from TRBD1 or TRBD2 (5 bases each). With 9 bases removed from V and 0 bases from J, the gap between germline ends came to 9 bases. The CDR3 covers 13 residues. Germline CDR1 reads KGHDR; CDR2 reads SFDVKD.

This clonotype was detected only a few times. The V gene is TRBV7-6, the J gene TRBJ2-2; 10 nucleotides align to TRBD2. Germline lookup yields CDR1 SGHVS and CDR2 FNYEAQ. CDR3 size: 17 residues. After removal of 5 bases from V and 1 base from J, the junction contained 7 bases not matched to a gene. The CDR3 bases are TGTGCCAGCAGCCGTCTAGCGGGAGTCCGGAACACCGGGGAGCTGTTTTTT. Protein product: CASSRLAGVRNTGELFF.

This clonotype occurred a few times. CDR3 DNA: TGTGCCAGCAGCTTGGAAGGCGGGGCGTTTCTCGAGCAGTACTTC. As protein: CASSLEGGAFLEQYF. J is TRBJ2-7 and V is TRBV5-4; possibly TRBD2 for D (6 bases). Per germline, CDR1 SGHNT and CDR2 YYREEE (reference sequence). V lost 0 bases and J lost 6, with 16 bases in between. The CDR3 totals 15 residues.

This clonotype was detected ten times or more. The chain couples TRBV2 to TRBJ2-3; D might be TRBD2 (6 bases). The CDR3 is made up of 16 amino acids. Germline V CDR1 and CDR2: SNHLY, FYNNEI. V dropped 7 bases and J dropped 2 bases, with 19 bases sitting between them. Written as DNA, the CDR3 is TGTGCCAGCATTCGAACGCTGGGACTGAACACAGATACGCAGTATTTT. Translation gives CASIRTLGLNTDTQYF.

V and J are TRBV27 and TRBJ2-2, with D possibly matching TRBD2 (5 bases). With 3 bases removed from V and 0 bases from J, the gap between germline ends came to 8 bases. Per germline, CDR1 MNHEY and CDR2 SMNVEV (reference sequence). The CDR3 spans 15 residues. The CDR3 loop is CASSFLAPNTGELFF. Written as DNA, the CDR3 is TGTGCCAGCAGTTTTTTAGCGCCGAACACCGGGGAGCTGTTTTTT.

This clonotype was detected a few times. The CDR3 DNA is TGTGCCAGCAGGACAGGGGGAGGCAATCAGCCCCAGCATTTT. Protein product: CASRTGGGNQPQHF. The V call is TRBV28, the J call TRBJ1-5; 9 bases fit TRBD1. The CDR3 runs 14 residues. V lost 6 bases and J lost 2; bases outside the gene matches: 2. Germline CDR1 reads MDHEN; CDR2 reads SYDVKM. The full variable domain, its missing parts supplied by reference TRBV28 and TRBJ1-5, is DVKVTQSSRYLVKRTGEKVFLECVQDMDHENMFWYRQDPGLGLRLIYFSYDVKMKEKGDIPEGYSVSREKKERFSLILESASTNQTSMYLCASRTGGGNQPQHFGDGTRLSIL.

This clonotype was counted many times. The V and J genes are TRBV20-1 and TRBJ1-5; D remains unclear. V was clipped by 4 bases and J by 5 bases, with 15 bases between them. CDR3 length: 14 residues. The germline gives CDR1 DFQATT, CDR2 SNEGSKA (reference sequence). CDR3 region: CSATMGAGYQPQHF. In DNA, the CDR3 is TGCAGTGCTACCATGGGAGCGGGTTATCAGCCCCAGCATTTT.

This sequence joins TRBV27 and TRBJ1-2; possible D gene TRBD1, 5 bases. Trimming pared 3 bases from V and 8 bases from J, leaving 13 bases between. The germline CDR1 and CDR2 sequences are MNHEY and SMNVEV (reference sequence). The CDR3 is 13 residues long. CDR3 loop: CASSFGGEKGYTF. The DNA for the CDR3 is TGTGCCAGCAGTTTCGGAGGGGAAAAAGGCTACACCTTC.

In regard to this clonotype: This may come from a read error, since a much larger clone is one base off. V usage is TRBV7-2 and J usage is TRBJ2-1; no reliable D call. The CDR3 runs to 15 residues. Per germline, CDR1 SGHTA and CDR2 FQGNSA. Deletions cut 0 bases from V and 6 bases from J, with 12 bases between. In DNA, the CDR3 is TGTGCCAGCAGCTTAGCCCAGGACGATTCCAATGAGCAGTTCTTC. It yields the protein CASSLAQDDSNEQFF. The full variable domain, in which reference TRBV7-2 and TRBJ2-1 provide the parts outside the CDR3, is GAGVSQSPSNKVTEKGKDVELRCDPISGHTALYWYRQSLGQGLEFLIYFQGNSAPDKSGLPSDRFSAERTGGSVSTLTIQRTQQEDSAVYLCASSLAQDDSNEQFFGPGTRLTVL.

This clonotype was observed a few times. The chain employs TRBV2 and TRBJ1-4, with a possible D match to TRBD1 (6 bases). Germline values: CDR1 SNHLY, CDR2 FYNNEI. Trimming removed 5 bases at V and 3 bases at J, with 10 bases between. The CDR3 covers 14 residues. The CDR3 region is CASSSRGPNEKLFF. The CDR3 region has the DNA TGTGCCAGCAGTAGCAGGGGACCTAATGAAAAACTGTTTTTT.

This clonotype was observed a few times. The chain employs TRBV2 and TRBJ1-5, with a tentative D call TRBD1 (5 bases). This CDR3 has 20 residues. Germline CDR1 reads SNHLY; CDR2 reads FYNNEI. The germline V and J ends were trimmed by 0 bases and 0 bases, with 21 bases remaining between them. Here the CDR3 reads CASSEATVGTWGFSNQPQHF. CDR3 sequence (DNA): TGTGCCAGCAGTGAAGCGACTGTTGGGACGTGGGGATTTAGCAATCAGCCCCAGCATTTT.

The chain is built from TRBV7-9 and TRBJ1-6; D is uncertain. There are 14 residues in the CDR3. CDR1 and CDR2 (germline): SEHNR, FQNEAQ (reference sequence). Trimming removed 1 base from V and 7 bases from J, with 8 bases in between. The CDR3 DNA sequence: TGTGCCAGCAGCTTAGATCCCCCAAATTCACCCCTCCACTTT. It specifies CASSLDPPNSPLHF.

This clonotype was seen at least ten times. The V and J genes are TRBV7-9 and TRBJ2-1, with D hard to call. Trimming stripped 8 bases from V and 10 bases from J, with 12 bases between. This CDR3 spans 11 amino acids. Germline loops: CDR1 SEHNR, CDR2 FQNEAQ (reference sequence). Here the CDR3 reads CASVRAEEQFF. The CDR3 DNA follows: TGTGCCAGCGTGAGAGCAGAGGAGCAGTTCTTC.

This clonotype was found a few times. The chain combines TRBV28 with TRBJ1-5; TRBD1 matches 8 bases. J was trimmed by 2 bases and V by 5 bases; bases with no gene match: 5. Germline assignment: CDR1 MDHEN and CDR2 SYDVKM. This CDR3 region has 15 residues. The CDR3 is CASSETGVRNQPQHF. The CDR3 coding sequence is TGTGCCAGCAGTGAGACAGGGGTTCGCAATCAGCCCCAGCATTTT.

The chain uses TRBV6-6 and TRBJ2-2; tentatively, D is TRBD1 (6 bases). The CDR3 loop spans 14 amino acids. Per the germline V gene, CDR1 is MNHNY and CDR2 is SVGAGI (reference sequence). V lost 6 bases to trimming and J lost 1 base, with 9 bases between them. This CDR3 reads CASRQDRNTGELFF. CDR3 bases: TGTGCCAGCAGACAGGACAGGAACACCGGGGAGCTGTTTTTT.

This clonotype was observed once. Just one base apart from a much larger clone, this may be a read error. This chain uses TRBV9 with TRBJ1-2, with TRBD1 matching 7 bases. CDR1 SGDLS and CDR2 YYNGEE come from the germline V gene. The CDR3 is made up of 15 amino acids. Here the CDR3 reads CASRVAGTANYGYTF. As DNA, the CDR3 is TGTGCCAGCAGAGTAGCTGGGACAGCTAACTATGGCTACACCTTC.

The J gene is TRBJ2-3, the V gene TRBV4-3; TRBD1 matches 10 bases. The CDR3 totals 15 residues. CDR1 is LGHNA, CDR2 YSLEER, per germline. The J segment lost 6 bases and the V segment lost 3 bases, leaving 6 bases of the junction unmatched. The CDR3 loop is CASSHRQGARDTQYF. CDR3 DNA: TGCGCCAGCAGCCACAGACAGGGGGCAAGGGATACGCAGTATTTT.

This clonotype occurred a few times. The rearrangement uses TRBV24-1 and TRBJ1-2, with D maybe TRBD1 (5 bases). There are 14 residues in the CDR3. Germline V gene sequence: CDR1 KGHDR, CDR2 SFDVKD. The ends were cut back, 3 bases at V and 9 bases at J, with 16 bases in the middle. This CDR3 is CATSDTRGLKSYTF. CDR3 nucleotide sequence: TGTGCCACCAGTGATACCCGGGGGTTGAAAAGCTACACCTTC.